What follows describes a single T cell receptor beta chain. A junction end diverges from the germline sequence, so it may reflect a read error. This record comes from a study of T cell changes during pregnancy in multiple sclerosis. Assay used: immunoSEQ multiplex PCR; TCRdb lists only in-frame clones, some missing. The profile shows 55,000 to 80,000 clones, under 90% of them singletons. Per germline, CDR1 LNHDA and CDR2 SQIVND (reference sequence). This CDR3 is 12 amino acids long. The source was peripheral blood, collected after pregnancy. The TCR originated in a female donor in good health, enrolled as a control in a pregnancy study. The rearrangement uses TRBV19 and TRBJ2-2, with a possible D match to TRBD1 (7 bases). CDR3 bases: TGTGCCAGTAGTTATCTCCAGGGGGGGCTGTTTTTT. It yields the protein CASSYLQGGLFF.